This entry features one T cell receptor beta chain sequence. Antigen specificity is unknown. This sample is part of a study of Ad26.COV2.S vaccination and SARS-CoV-2 variants. Study results and limitations: Total T cell responses, in the TCR breadth and depth analyses, may have been underestimated.

Here immunoSEQ multiplex PCR was the method, and the copy in TCRdb shows in-frame clones only, minus some. The sample yields 320,000 or so clones, roughly 90% seen once. The CDR3 totals 16 residues. Trimming removed 1 base from V and 0 bases from J, with 9 bases in between. CDR1 and CDR2 (germline): LGHDT, YNNKEL (reference sequence). Treatment meaning: some 19 received Ad26.COV2.S at low or high dose, single or two shots; about 5 received placebo; per-sample allocation not given. It was on day 63 after the first vaccine or placebo injection that samples were taken. The chain uses TRBV3-1 (or the pseudogene TRBV3-2) and TRBJ2-2; D remains unclear. Here the sequenced sample was peripheral blood, taken in a trial of Ad26.COV2.S vaccine versus placebo. This receptor was identified in a person aged 18-60 years who received the Ad26.COV2.S COVID-19 vaccine or a placebo. CDR3 DNA: TGTGCCAGCAGCCAAGTCTCAGGAGCGAACACCGGGGAGCTGTTTTTT. Translating gives CASSQVSGANTGELFF.